A single sample is the source of the 8 T cell receptor beta chains below, sequenced in a study of T cell responses to AZD1222 COVID-19 vaccine. TCRdb's table, derived via immunoSEQ multiplex PCR, lists solely in-frame clones and lacks some. The sample yields about 100,000 clones, about 87% seen once. The sequenced sample was peripheral blood, obtained on day 0 of AZD1222 vaccination. The source is an adult in good health.

This chain connects TRBV7-7 to TRBJ2-5, with D perhaps matching TRBD2 (5 bases). The CDR3 length is 17 residues. Germline CDR1 SSHAT, CDR2 FNYEAQ (reference sequence). The V and J ends lost 1 base and 5 bases respectively, with 20 bases between them. CDR3 DNA: TGTGCCAGCAGCTTAGAGGTAGCGCTTCGCCCCTGGGAGACCCAGTACTTC. It codes for CASSLEVALRPWETQYF.

Concerning this clone itself: Other DNA sequences of this sample code for an identical CDR3. The genes are TRBV6-5 and TRBJ2-7, with 7 bases fitting TRBD1. Germline V gives CDR1 MNHEY, CDR2 SVGAGI. V lost 6 bases, J lost 0 bases, and 8 bases stayed unmatched. This CDR3 is built from 15 residues. The CDR3 is CASSRDSLSSYEQYF. The CDR3 DNA follows: TGTGCCAGCAGCCGGGACAGTCTCAGCTCCTACGAGCAGTACTTC.

The chain is built from TRBV15 and TRBJ1-3; D uncertain. Trimming stripped 0 bases from V and 4 bases from J, with 7 bases between. This CDR3 comprises 14 residues. Germline V gene lookup returns CDR1 LNHNV and CDR2 YYDKDF (reference sequence). DNA for the CDR3: TGTGCCACCAGCAGAGATCTAGGGGGAAACACCATATATTTT. It is translated as CATSRDLGGNTIYF.

The chain is built from TRBV7-2 and TRBJ2-6; D tentatively fits TRBD1 or TRBD2 (7 bases each). Germline V gene data show CDR1 as SGHTA and CDR2 as FQGNSA. The CDR3 is 19 residues long. Deletions cut 5 bases from V and 3 bases from J, with 23 bases between. The CDR3, as DNA: TGTGCCAGCAGCCCCCGGGGAGGGGGCGCACTCTTTGGGGCCAACGTCCTGACTTTC. It codes for CASSPRGGGALFGANVLTF. Complete variable domain (other parts from reference TRBV7-2 and TRBJ2-6): GAGVSQSPSNKVTEKGKDVELRCDPISGHTALYWYRQSLGQGLEFLIYFQGNSAPDKSGLPSDRFSAERTGGSVSTLTIQRTQQEDSAVYLCASSPRGGGALFGANVLTFGAGSRLTVL.

V and J are TRBV19 and TRBJ1-1; D is uncertain. Germline lookup yields CDR1 LNHDA and CDR2 SQIVND (reference sequence). The length of the CDR3 is 15 residues. The V end was cut by 7 bases, the J end by 0 bases, with 15 bases between. The CDR3 region is CASKKLLPLNTEAFF. CDR3 in DNA: TGTGCCAGTAAAAAGCTTTTACCGTTGAACACTGAAGCTTTCTTT.

This clone appeared a few times. The gene calls are TRBV19 and TRBJ2-7; 7 positions match TRBD1. The CDR3 extends over 13 amino acids. After removal of 6 bases from V and 6 bases from J, the junction contained 8 bases not matched to a gene. Germline-derived CDR1 and CDR2 are LNHDA and SQIVND (reference sequence). The CDR3 DNA sequence: TGTGCCAGTAGCAACCGACAGGGCAGCGAGCAGTACTTC. Protein product: CASSNRQGSEQYF. Using reference TRBV19 and TRBJ2-7 for the parts outside the CDR3, the full variable domain is DGGITQSPKYLFRKEGQNVTLSCEQNLNHDAMYWYRQDPGQGLRLIYYSQIVNDFQKGDIAEGYSVSREKKESFPLTVTSAQKNPTAFYLCASSNRQGSEQYFGPGTRLTVT.

The rearrangement joins TRBV27 to TRBJ2-1; the D gene is possibly TRBD1 (6 bases). The CDR3 length is 14 residues. V lost 6 bases, J lost 6 bases, and 15 bases lay in between. CDR1 and CDR2 (germline): MNHEY, SMNVEV (reference sequence). CDR3 sequence reads: CASSRGGAVNEQFF. The CDR3 coding sequence is TGTGCCAGCAGCCGAGGGGGAGCGGTCAATGAGCAGTTCTTC.

This sequence joins TRBV29-1 and TRBJ2-7; maybe TRBD1 (6 bases). V lost 6 bases to trimming and J lost 2 bases, with 11 bases between them. This CDR3 has 12 amino acids. Germline CDR1 and CDR2: SQVTM and ANQGSEA. Here the CDR3 reads CSVRTETYEQYF. As DNA, the CDR3 is TGCAGCGTCAGGACAGAGACCTACGAGCAGTACTTC.